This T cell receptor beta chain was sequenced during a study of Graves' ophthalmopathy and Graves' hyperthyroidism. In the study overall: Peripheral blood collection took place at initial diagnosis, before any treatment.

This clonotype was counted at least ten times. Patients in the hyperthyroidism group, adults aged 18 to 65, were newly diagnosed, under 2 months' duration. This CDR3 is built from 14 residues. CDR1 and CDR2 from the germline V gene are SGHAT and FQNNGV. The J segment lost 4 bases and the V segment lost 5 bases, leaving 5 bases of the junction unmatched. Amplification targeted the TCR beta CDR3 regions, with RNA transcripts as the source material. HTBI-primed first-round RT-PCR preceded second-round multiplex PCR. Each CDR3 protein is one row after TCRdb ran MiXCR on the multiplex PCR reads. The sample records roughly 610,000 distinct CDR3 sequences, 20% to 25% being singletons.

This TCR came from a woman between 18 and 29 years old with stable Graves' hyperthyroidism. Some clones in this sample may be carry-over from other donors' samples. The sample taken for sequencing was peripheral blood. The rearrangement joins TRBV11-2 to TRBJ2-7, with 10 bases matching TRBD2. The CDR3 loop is CASSNSGRSYEQYF. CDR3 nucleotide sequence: TGTGCCAGCAGCAATAGCGGGAGGAGTTACGAGCAGTACTTC.